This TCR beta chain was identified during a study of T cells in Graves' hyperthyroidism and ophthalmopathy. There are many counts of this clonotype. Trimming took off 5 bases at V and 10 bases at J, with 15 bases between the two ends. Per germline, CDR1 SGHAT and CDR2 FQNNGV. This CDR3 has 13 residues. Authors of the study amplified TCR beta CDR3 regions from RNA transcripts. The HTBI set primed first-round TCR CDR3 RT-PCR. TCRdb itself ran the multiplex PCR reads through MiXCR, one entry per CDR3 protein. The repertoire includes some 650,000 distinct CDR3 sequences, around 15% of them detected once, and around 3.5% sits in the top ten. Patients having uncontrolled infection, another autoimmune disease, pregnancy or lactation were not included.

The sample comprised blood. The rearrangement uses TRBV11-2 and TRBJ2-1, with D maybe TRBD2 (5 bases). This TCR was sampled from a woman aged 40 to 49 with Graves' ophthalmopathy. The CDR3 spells CASSPRIGMEQFF. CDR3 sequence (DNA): TGTGCCAGCAGCCCTAGAATCGGGATGGAGCAGTTCTTC.